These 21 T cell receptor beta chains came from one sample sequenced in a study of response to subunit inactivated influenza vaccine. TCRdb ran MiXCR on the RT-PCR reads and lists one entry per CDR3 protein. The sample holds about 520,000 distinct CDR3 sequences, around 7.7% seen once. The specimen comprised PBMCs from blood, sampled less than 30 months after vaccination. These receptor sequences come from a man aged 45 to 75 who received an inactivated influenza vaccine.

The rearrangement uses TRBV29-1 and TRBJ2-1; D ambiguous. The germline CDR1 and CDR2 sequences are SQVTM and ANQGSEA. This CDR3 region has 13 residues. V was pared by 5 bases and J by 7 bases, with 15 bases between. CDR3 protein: CSVSHGVRNEQFF. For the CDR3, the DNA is TGCAGCGTTTCTCATGGGGTCCGGAATGAGCAGTTCTTC.

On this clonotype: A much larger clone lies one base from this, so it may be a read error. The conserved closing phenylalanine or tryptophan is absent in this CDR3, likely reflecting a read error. The DNA of the CDR3 is TGCAGTGCTGGAACCAATCCGCAAAACATTCAGTACTCC. Translating gives CSAGTNPQNIQYS. This chain uses TRBV20-1 with TRBJ2-4; D remains unclear. V dropped 5 bases and J dropped 5 bases, with 13 bases sitting between them. Looked up from germline, CDR1 is DFQATT and CDR2 is SNEGSKA (reference sequence). CDR3 length: 13 residues.

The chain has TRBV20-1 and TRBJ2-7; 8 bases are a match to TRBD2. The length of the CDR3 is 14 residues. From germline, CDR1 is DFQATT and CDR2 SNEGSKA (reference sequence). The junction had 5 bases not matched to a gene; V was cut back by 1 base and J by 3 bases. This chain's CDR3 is CSARVAGGYYEQYF. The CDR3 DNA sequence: TGCAGTGCTAGAGTGGCGGGGGGTTACTACGAGCAGTACTTC.

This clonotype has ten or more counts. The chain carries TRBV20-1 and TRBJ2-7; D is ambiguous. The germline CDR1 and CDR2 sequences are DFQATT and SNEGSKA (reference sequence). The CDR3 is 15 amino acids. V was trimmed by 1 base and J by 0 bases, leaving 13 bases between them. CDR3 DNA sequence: TGCAGTGCTAGAGTTCCTTCCCGGAACTCCTACGAGCAGTACTTC. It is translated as CSARVPSRNSYEQYF.

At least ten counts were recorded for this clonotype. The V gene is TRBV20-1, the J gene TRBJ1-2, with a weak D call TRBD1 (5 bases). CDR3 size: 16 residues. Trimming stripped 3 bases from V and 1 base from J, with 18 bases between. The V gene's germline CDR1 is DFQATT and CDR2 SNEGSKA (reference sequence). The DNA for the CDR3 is TGCAGTGCTAGCGGGACGGAGCCGTTGGTTAACTATGGCTACACCTTC. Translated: CSASGTEPLVNYGYTF.

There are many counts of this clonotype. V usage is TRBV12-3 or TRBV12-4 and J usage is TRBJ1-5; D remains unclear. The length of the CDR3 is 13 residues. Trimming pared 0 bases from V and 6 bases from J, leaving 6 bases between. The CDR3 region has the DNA TGTGCCAGCAGTTTAGCAAGAAGTCAGCCCCAGCATTTT. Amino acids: CASSLARSQPQHF.

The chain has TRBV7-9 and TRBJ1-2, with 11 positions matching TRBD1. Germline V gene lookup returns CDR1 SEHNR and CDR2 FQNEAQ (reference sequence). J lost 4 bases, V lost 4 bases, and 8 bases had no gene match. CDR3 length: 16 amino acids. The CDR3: CASSSPGQGGSYGYTF. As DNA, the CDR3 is TGTGCCAGCAGCTCCCCGGGACAGGGGGGGAGCTATGGCTACACCTTC.

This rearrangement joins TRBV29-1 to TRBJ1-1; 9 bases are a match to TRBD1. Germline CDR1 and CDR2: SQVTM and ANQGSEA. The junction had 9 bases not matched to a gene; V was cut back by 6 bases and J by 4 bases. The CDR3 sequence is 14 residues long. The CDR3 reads CSVAPGQGGTEAFF. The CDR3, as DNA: TGCAGCGTAGCTCCGGGACAGGGCGGCACTGAAGCTTTCTTT.

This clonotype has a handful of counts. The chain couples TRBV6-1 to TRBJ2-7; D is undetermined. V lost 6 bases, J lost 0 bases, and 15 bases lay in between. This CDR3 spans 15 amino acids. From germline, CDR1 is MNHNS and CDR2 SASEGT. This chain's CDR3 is CASSPQPNLSYEQYF. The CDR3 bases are TGTGCCAGCAGCCCACAGCCTAATCTCTCCTACGAGCAGTACTTC.

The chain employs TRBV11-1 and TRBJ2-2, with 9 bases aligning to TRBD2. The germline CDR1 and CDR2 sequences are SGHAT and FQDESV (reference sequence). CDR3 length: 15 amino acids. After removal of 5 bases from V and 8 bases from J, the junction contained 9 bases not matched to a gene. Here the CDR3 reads CASSPLGLAVGELFF. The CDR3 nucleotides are TGTGCCAGCAGCCCACTGGGACTAGCTGTTGGGGAGCTGTTTTTT.

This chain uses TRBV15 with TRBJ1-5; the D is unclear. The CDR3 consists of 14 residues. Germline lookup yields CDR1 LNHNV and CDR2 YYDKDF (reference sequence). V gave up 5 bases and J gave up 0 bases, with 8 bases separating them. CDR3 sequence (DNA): TGTGCCACCAGCCCACTGGGTAGCAATCAGCCCCAGCATTTT. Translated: CATSPLGSNQPQHF.

The DNA for the CDR3 is TGCAGCGTGGGGACAGGGGGAGTCCTCCCCTACGAGCAGTACTTC. Translating it yields CSVGTGGVLPYEQYF. V usage is TRBV29-1 and J usage is TRBJ2-7, with TRBD1 matching over 11 bases. The V and J ends lost 6 bases and 2 bases, in that order; junction bases with no gene match: 9. From germline, CDR1 is SQVTM and CDR2 ANQGSEA. This CDR3 spans 15 amino acids.

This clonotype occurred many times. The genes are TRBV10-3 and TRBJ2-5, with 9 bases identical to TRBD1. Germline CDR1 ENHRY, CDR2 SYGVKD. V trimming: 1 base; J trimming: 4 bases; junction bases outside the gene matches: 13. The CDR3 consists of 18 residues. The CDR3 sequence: CAISEFSAWTGVLETQYF. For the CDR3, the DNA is TGTGCCATCAGTGAGTTTTCGGCCTGGACAGGGGTATTAGAGACCCAGTACTTC.

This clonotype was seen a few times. The CDR3 spells CASSYQALAEQYF. CDR3 bases: TGTGCCAGCAGTTACCAGGCTCTAGCCGAGCAGTACTTC. V usage is TRBV6-2 or TRBV6-3 and J usage is TRBJ2-7, with D possibly TRBD2 on 5 matching bases. The V gene's germline CDR1 is MNHEY and CDR2 SVGEGT. This CDR3 is built from 13 residues. V was clipped by 2 bases and J by 6 bases, with 11 bases between them.

CDR3 sequence: CSARANSGAYNEQFF. The DNA for the CDR3 is TGCAGTGCTAGAGCCAATAGCGGGGCCTACAATGAGCAGTTCTTC. This rearrangement joins TRBV20-1 to TRBJ2-1, with TRBD2 matching 8 bases. Germline V lookup: CDR1 DFQATT, CDR2 SNEGSKA (reference sequence). With 1 base clipped from V and 2 bases from J, the junction kept 4 bases outside the gene matches. The CDR3 spans 15 residues.

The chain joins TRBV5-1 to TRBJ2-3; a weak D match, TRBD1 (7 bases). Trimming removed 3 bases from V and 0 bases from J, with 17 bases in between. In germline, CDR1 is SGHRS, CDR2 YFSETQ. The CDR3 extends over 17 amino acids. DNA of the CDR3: TGCGCCAGCAGCTACCCGACAGGGCGGGAAAGCACAGATACGCAGTATTTT. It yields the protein CASSYPTGRESTDTQYF.

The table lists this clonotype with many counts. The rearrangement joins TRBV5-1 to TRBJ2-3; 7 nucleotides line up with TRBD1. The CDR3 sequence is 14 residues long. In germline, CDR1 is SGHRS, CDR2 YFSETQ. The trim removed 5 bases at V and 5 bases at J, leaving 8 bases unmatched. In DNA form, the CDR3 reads TGCGCCAGCAGTATGCAAGGGGGCGAAGATACGCAGTATTTT. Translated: CASSMQGGEDTQYF.

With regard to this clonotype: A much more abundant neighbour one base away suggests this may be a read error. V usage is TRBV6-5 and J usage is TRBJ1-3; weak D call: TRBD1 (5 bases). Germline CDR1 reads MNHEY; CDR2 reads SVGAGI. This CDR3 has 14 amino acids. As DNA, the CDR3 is TGTGCCAGCAGTTACGACACGGGGGGAAACACCACATATTTT. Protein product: CASSYDTGGNTTYF.

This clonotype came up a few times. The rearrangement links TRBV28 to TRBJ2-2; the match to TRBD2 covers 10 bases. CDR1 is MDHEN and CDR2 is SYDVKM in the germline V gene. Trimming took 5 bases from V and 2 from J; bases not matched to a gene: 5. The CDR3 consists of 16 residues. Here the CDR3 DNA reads TGTGCCAGCAGTCCAATAGCGGGGGGCAACACCGGGGAGCTGTTTTTT. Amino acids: CASSPIAGGNTGELFF.

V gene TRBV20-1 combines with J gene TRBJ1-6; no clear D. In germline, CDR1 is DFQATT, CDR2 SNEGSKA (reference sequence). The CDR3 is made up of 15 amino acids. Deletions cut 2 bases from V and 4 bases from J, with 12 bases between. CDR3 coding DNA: TGCAGTGCTAGACTAGGCAGTAGTTATAATTCACCCCTCCACTTT. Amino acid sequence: CSARLGSSYNSPLHF.

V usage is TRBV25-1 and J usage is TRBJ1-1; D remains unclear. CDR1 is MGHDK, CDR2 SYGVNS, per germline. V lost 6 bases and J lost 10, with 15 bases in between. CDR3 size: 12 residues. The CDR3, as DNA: TGTGCCAGCAGAGCCCAGGTGTCACGAGCTTTCTTT. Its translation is CASRAQVSRAFF.